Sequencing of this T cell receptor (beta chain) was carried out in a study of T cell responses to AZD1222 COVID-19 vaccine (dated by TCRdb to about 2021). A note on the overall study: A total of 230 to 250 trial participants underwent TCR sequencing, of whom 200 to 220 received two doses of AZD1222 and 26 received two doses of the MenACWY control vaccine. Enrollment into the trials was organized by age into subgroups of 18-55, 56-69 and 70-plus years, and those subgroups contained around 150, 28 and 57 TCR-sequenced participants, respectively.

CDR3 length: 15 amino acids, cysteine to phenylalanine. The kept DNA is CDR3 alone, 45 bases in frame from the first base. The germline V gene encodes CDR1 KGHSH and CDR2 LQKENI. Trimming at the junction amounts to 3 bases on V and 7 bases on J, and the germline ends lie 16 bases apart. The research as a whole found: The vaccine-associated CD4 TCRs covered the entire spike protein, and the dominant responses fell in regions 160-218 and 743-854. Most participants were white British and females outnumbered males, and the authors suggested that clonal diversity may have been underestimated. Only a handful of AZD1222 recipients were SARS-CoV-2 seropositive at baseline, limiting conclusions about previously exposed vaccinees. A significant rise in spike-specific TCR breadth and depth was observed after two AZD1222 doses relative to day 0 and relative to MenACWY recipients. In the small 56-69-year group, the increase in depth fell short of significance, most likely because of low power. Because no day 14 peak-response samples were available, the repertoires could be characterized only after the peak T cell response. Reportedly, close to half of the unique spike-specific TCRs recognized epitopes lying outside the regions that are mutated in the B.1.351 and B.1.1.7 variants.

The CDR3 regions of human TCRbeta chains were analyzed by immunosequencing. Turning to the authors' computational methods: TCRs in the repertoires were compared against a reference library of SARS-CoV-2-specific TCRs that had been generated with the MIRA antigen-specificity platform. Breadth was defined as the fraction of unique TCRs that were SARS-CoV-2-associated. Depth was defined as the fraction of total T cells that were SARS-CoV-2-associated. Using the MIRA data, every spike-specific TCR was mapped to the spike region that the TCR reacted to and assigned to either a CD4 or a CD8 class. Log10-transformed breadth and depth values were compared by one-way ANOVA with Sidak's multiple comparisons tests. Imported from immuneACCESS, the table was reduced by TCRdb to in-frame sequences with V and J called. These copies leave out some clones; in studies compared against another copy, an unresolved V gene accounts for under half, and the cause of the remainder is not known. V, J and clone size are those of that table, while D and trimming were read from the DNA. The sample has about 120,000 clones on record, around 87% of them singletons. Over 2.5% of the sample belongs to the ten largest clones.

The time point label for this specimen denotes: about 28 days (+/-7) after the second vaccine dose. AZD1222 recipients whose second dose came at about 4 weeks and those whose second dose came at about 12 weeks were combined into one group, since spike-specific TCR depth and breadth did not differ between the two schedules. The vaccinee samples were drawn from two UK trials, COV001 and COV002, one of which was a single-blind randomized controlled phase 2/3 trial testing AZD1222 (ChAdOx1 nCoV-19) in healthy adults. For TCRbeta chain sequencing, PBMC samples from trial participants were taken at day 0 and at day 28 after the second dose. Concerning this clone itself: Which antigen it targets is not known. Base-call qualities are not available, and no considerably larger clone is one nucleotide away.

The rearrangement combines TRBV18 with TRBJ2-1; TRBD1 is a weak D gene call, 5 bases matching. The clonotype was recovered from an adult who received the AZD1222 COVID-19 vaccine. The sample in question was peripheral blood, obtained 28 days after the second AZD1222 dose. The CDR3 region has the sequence CASSPLQDLRNEQFF. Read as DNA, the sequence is TGTGCCAGCTCACCTTTACAGGATCTAAGGAATGAGCAGTTCTTC.